This entry concerns a single TCR beta chain. This clonotype was seen more than once but under ten times. Its target antigen remains unknown. No much larger clonotype is one base removed from it; base qualities were not supplied. This sample stems from a study of blood T cells in healthy people across ages (dated by TCRdb to between 2014 and 2016). Regarding the study in general: In model experiments, template switching captured roughly one uniquely barcoded TCR beta cDNA molecule for every two T cells. Age-related changes in TCR beta repertoire diversity were measured in the study by deep sequencing normalized with unique cDNA molecular identifiers. Donors were grouped into four age groups: young (average 16 years), middle-aged (about 40), aged (over 55) and long-lived (around 80). Donors of different ages were randomly distributed across sequencing lanes to avoid experimental bias. Using the same blood draw, the study looked at two additional independent replicas of 1 million unique cDNA reads for two donors, one aged 18 to 30 and the other aged 80 or older.

Trimming costs V 5 bases and J 1 base, and their ends lie 14 bases apart. The CDR3 goes from the cysteine to the phenylalanine over 15 residues. CDR3 DNA only is kept here, 45 bases in frame from base 1. Taken from the germline V gene, the CDR1 and CDR2 loops are SGHTA and FQGNSA. The approximately 41 donors, aged 6 to 90 years, were systemically healthy Caucasian individuals from Russia. About 9.6 milliliters of peripheral blood were collected from each donor into EDTA-treated Vacutainer tubes. Ficoll-Paque density-gradient centrifugation was used to isolate PBMCs, with at least 6.5 million obtained per sample. Trizol reagent was used to extract total RNA from the PBMCs, yielding at least 5 micrograms per sample. For every donor, an aliquot of PBMCs went through flow cytometry to measure the percentages of naive CD45RAhigh/CD27high T cells. Broader findings and caveats from the paper: The percentage of naive T cells measured by flow cytometry correlated strongly with observed TCR beta diversity. Estimates of total diversity based on one million sequenced T cells were regarded as lower bounds and as underestimates. As age increased, observed TCR beta diversity per million T cells dropped in a roughly linear way, and a significant reduction was already evident by age about 40. The long-lived group showed more naive CD4+ T cells, fewer expanded clones and increased TCR diversity than the aged group, suggesting age selection. Because donor CMV infection status was unknown, age-related changes in expanded clonotypes were potentially confounded. Conclusive comparison of naive and antigen-experienced compartments was prevented by the profiling of bulk unsorted PBMCs.

The library was made by 5' RACE. This sample was sequenced with an Illumina HiSeq 2500. A second PCR of about 7 to 12 cycles was performed with a sample-barcoded 5' primer and a J-beta primer mix. A unique molecular identifier was introduced onto each TCR beta cDNA molecule by a template-switch 5' adaptor carrying 12 random nucleotides. Each sample yielded at least 3 million CDR3-containing paired-end reads. First-strand cDNA was synthesized from all RNA with the Mint cDNA synthesis kit, primed by a TRBC-specific oligonucleotide. Following uracil-DNA glycosylase treatment, a first 18-cycle PCR with universal primers M1SS and BC2_uni_R was performed on all cDNA. The published analysis was carried out like this. For normalization, 1 million high-quality reads, each with a distinct molecular identifier, were randomly selected from each sample. Instead of being binned into consensus sequences, reads that shared molecular identifiers were thrown out. MiTCR, set to a Q25 quality threshold and the strictest error-elimination algorithm, was used for CDR3 identification, clonotype clustering and error correction. A nonparametric unseen species model with Euler transformation was used to estimate lower-bound total TCR beta diversity. TCRdb trimmed the raw reads at Q25, called clones with MiXCR and kept productive beta chains. Rows merge per CDR3 protein into single entries with the most common DNA and genes. These V and J calls are TCRdb output, not the study's own analysis. This sample comprises approximately 940,000 distinct CDR3 sequences, 48% of them detected only once. Of the sample, around an eighth is held by the ten largest clones.

Sequenced material: blood. This clonotype was obtained from a man younger than 45 in good health. This chain joins TRBV7-2 to TRBJ1-2, and possibly TRBD1, on 5 matching bases. The DNA is as follows: TGTGCCAGCAGCACATACCAGGGCAGTAACTATGGCTACACCTTC. Translated, it reads CASSTYQGSNYGYTF.